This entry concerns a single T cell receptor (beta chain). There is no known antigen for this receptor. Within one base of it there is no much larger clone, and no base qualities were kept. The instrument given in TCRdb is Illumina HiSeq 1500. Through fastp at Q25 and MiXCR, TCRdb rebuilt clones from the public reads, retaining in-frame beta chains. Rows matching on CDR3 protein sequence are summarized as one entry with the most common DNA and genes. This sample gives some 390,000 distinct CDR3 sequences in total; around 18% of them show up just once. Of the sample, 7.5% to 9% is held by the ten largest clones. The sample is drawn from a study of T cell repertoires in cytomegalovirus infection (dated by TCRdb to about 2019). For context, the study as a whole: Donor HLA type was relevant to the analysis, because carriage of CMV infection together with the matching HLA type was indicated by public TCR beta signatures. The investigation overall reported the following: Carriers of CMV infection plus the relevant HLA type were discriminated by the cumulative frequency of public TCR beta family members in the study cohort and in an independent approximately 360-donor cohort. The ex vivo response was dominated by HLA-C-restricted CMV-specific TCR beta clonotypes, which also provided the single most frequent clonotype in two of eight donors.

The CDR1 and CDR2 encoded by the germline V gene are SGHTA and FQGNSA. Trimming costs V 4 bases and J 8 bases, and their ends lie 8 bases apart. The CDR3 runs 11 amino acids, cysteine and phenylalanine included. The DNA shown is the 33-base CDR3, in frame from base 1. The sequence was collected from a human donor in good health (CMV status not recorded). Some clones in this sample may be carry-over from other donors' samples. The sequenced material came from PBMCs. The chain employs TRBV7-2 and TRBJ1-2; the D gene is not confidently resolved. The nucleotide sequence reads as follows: TGTGCCAGCAGCTCCGCGGGGGGCTACACCTTC. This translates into CASSSAGGYTF. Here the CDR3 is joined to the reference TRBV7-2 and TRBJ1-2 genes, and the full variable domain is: GAGVSQSPSNKVTEKGKDVELRCDPISGHTALYWYRQSLGQGLEFLIYFQGNSAPDKSGLPSDRFSAERTGGSVSTLTIQRTQQEDSAVYLCASSSAGGYTFGSGTRLTVV.